This T cell receptor beta chain derives from a study of T cell changes during pregnancy in multiple sclerosis. Only in-frame clones appear in the TCRdb table, and some are missing; sequencing was by immunoSEQ multiplex PCR. Here the sample spans approximately 61,000 clones, more than 90% being singletons. A few counts support this clone. The CDR3 length is 13 residues. Germline CDR1 is MNHEY and CDR2 is SMNVEV (reference sequence). V gave up 1 base and J gave up 6 bases; unmatched junction bases: 2. The V gene is TRBV27, the J gene TRBJ1-2; 7 nucleotides line up with TRBD1. This receptor was taken from a female donor in good health, enrolled as a control in a pregnancy study. The sequencing used peripheral blood, collected in the first trimester of pregnancy. The CDR3 loop is CASSLLTGNGYTF. In nucleotides, the CDR3 is TGTGCCAGCAGTTTATTGACAGGGAATGGCTACACCTTC.